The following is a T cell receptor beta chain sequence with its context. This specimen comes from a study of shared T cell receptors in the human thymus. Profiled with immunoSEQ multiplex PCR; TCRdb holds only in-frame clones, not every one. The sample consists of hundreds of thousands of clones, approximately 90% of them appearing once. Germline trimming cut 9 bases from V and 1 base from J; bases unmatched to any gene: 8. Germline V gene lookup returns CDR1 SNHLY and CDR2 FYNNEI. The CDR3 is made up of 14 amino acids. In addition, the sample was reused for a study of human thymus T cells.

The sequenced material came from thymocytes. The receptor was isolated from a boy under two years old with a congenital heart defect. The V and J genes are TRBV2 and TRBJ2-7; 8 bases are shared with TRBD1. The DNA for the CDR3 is TGTGCCAGTTGCACAGGGGGAAAGTCCTACGAGCAGTACTTC. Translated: CASCTGGKSYEQYF.